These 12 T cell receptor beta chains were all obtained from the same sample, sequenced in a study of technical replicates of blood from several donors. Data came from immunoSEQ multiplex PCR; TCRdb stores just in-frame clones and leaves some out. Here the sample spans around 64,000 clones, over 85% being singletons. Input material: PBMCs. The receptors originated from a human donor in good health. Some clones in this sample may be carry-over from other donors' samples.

The CDR3 protein is CAWSAAGRGEQYF. The CDR3 DNA is TGTGCCTGGAGTGCTGCGGGAAGAGGAGAGCAGTACTTC. The rearrangement links TRBV30 to TRBJ2-7; TRBD2 might be the D (6 bases). V lost 1 base and J 7 bases, leaving 14 bases between the germline ends. CDR3 size: 13 residues. The germline V gene encodes CDR1 GTSNPN and CDR2 SVGIG (reference sequence).

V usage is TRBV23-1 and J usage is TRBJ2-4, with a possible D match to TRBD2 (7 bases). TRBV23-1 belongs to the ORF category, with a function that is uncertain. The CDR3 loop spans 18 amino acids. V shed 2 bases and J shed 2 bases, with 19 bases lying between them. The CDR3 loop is CASSQVGGGRWTKNIQYF. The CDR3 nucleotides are TGCGCCAGCAGTCAAGTTGGGGGGGGCCGGTGGACCAAAAACATTCAGTACTTC.

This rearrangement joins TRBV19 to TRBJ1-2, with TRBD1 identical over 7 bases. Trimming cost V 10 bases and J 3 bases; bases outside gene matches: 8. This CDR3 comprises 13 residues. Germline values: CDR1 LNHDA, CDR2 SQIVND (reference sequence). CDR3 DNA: TGTGCCACCGCGACAGGGATGGACTATGGCTACACCTTC. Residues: CATATGMDYGYTF. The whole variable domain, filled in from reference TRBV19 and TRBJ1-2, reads DGGITQSPKYLFRKEGQNVTLSCEQNLNHDAMYWYRQDPGQGLRLIYYSQIVNDFQKGDIAEGYSVSREKKESFPLTVTSAQKNPTAFYLCATATGMDYGYTFGSGTRLTVV.

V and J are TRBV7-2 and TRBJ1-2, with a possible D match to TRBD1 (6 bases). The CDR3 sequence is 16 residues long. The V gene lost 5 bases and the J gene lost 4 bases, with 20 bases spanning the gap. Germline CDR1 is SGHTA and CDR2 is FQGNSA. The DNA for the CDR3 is TGTGCCAGCAGCCAAAGTAGTAGGGGGTCAAGCTATGGCTACACCTTC. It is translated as CASSQSSRGSSYGYTF.

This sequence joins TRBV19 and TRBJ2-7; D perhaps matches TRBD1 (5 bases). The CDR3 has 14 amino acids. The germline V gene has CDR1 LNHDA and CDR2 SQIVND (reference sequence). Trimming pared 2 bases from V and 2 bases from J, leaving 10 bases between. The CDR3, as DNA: TGTGCCAGTAGTATATCAGGGTCCCCCTACGAGCAGTACTTC. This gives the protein CASSISGSPYEQYF.

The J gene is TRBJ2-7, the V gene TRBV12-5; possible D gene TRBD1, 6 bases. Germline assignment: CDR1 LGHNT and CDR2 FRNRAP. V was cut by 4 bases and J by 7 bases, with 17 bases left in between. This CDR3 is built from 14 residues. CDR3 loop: CASGYPQGTGEQYF. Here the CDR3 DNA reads TGTGCTAGTGGTTACCCCCAGGGGACGGGGGAGCAGTACTTC.

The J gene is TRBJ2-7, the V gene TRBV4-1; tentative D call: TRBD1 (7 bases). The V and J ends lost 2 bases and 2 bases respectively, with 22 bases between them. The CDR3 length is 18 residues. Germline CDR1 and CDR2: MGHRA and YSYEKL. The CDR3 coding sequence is TGCGCCAGCAGCCAACCCCCCCGGGTAGGGGGCGGGACCTACGAGCAGTACTTC. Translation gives CASSQPPRVGGGTYEQYF.

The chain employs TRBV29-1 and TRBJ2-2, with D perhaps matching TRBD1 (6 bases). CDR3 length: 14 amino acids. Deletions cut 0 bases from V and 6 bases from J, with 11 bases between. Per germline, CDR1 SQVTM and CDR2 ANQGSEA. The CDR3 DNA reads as TGCAGCGTTGAAGACAGGGGCCGGGCCGGGGAGCTGTTTTTT. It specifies CSVEDRGRAGELFF.

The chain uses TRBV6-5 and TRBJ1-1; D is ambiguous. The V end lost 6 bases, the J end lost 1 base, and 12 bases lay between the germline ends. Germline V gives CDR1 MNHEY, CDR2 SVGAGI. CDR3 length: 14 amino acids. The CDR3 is CASSRSLGNTEAFF. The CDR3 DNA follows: TGTGCCAGCAGCCGCTCGCTAGGGAACACTGAAGCTTTCTTT.

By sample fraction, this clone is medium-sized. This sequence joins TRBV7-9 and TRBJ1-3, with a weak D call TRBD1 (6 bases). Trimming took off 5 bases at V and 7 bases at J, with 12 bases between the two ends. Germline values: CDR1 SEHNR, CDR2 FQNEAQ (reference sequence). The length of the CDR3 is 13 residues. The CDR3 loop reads CASSPGGQNTIYF. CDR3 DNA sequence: TGTGCCAGCAGCCCCGGTGGACAGAACACCATATATTTT.

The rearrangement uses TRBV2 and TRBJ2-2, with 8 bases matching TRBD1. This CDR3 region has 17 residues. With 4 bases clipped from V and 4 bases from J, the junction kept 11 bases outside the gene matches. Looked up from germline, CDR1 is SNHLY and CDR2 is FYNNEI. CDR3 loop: CASSGTGMGLSTGELFF. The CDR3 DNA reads TGTGCCAGCAGTGGGACAGGGATGGGGCTTAGCACCGGGGAGCTGTTTTTT.

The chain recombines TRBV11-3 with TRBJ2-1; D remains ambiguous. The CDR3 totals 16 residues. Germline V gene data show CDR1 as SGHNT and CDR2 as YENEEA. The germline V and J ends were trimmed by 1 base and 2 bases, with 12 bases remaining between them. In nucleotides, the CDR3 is TGTGCCAGCAGCTTAGCGATTAGAGGAACCTACAATGAGCAGTTCTTC. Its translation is CASSLAIRGTYNEQFF.